The 10 T cell receptor beta chains reported below all come from one sample, sequenced in a study of CD4 T cells in relation to SARS-CoV-2 and coronaviruses. Measured with immunoSEQ multiplex PCR; TCRdb has only the in-frame clones, and not every one. Of about 43,000 clones in the sample, more than 65% were seen once. These receptors have no known antigen. Sequencing used naive CD4+ T cells from PBMCs, cultured in vitro. Subset specified: naive CD4+ T cells isolated by negative enrichment. These TCRs come from an adult with COVID-19.

DNA for the CDR3: TGTGCCAGCAGTTACAGGGACAGGGGTGGGCAGCCCCAGCATTTT. The encoded protein is CASSYRDRGGQPQHF. The chain has TRBV6-6 and TRBJ1-5, with 10 nucleotides matching TRBD1. In germline, CDR1 is MNHNY, CDR2 SVGAGI (reference sequence). This CDR3 has 15 residues. After removal of 2 bases from V and 7 bases from J, the junction contained 5 bases not matched to a gene.

The chain employs TRBV14 and TRBJ2-3, with TRBD1 matching over 9 bases. J was trimmed by 2 bases and V by 2 bases; bases with no gene match: 2. Germline CDR1 is SGHDN and CDR2 is FVKESK. The CDR3 covers 15 residues. This CDR3 reads CASSQRTGVTDTQYF. The CDR3 DNA reads as TGTGCCAGCAGCCAACGGACAGGGGTCACAGATACGCAGTATTTT.

The chain employs TRBV7-2 and TRBJ2-4, with no clear D. Germline values: CDR1 SGHTA, CDR2 FQGNSA. The CDR3 runs to 17 residues. Trimming cost V 2 bases and J 0 bases, with 14 bases left between them. The CDR3 protein is CASSLFPETLAKNIQYF. DNA for the CDR3: TGTGCCAGCAGCTTATTCCCGGAGACCCTAGCCAAAAACATTCAGTACTTC.

The chain joins TRBV7-9 to TRBJ1-1; 10 positions agree with TRBD1. V trimming: 5 bases; J trimming: 0 bases; junction bases outside the gene matches: 3. Germline-derived CDR1 and CDR2 are SEHNR and FQNEAQ (reference sequence). The CDR3 loop spans 15 amino acids. The CDR3 region is CASSRQGAMNTEAFF. The CDR3 bases are TGTGCCAGCAGCAGACAGGGGGCTATGAACACTGAAGCTTTCTTT.

The chain couples TRBV9 to TRBJ2-7; D is perhaps TRBD1 (6 bases). Between the trimmed V and J ends, which lost 0 bases and 2 bases, there was a span of 9 bases. This CDR3 is built from 14 residues. CDR1 and CDR2 (germline): SGDLS, YYNGEE. The CDR3 spells CASSVDQGPYEQYF. For the CDR3, the DNA is TGTGCCAGCAGCGTAGATCAGGGGCCCTACGAGCAGTACTTC.

J is TRBJ1-2 and V is TRBV18, with D uncertain. The CDR3 loop spans 14 amino acids. CDR1 is KGHSH and CDR2 is LQKENI in the germline V gene. Trimming stripped 2 bases from V and 5 bases from J, with 12 bases between. DNA of the CDR3: TGTGCCAGCTCACCAACGCGTGGAGGATATGGCTACACCTTC. It specifies CASSPTRGGYGYTF.

There are a few counts of this clone. The chain uses TRBV24-1 and TRBJ1-3; D unresolved. The germline V gene has CDR1 KGHDR and CDR2 SFDVKD. The V end lost 4 bases, the J end lost 7 bases, and 10 bases lay between the germline ends. This CDR3 has 13 amino acids. CDR3 DNA sequence: TGTGCCACCAGTGACCCTGGACGGAACACCATATATTTT. This encodes CATSDPGRNTIYF.

The genes are TRBV29-1 and TRBJ2-3; 7 bases fit TRBD1. CDR3 length: 14 amino acids. After removal of 8 bases from V and 1 base from J, the junction contained 9 bases not matched to a gene. The germline CDR1 and CDR2 sequences are SQVTM and ANQGSEA. CDR3 DNA sequence: TGCAGCCTCAGAGGGGGCCCGGGCACAGATACGCAGTATTTT. Translating it yields CSLRGGPGTDTQYF.

The V and J genes are TRBV4-3 and TRBJ2-3; tentatively, D is TRBD1 (5 bases). CDR3 size: 17 residues. In germline, CDR1 is LGHNA, CDR2 YSLEER. With 0 bases removed from V and 0 bases from J, the gap between germline ends came to 13 bases. CDR3 nucleotides: TGCGCCAGCAGCCAAGAAAGGGTAGGGGCTAGCACAGATACGCAGTATTTT. Translated, it gives CASSQERVGASTDTQYF.

The chain joins TRBV5-4 to TRBJ2-3; D not resolved. V was cut by 1 base and J by 0 bases, with 6 bases left in between. The CDR3 covers 14 residues. The germline gives CDR1 SGHNT, CDR2 YYREEE (reference sequence). In DNA form, the CDR3 reads TGTGCCAGCAGCTTGAGCGTAAGCACAGATACGCAGTATTTT. It is translated as CASSLSVSTDTQYF.